This TCR beta chain was recorded in a study of control samples from healthy donors and cancer patients. Libraries were prepared by immunoSEQ multiplex PCR; TCRdb keeps only in-frame clonotypes and omits some of them. The listing contains some 190,000 clones. The source of this sequence is a woman aged 30 to 39 in good health. The sample was blood.

Here the CDR3 reads CAWSVGTGEEKLFF. CDR3 in DNA: TGTGCCTGGAGTGTTGGCACAGGGGAGGAAAAACTGTTTTTT. This rearrangement joins TRBV30 to TRBJ1-4; TRBD1 aligns across 7 bases. This CDR3 spans 14 amino acids. Germline V gives CDR1 GTSNPN, CDR2 SVGIG (reference sequence). With 0 bases clipped from V and 8 bases from J, the junction kept 6 bases outside the gene matches.